These T cell receptor beta chains were read from a single sample in a study of CD8+ T cells in alopecia areata. Sequenced by immunoSEQ multiplex PCR; TCRdb stores in-frame clones only, minus some. The sample yields about 180,000 clones, approximately 50% seen once. The source was CD8+ T cells sorted from blood, collected between weeks 51 and 52, from a patient treated with tofacitinib. The receptor set was obtained from a human donor with alopecia areata. Each CDR3 is given with its conserved first and last residue. D genes are given only for firm matches. Rows give clone size only sometimes, using once, few, many, or a class for an expanded clone.

d_gene: TRBD2
abundance: NA
v_gene: TRBV5-6
j_gene: TRBJ2-2
CDR3nt: TGTGCCAGCAGCCAAGGACTAGCGTGGGGTCGGACCGGGGAGCTGTTTTTT
CDR3aa: CASSQGLAWGRTGELFF

d_gene: NA
abundance: NA
v_gene: TRBV6-5
j_gene: TRBJ1-6
CDR3nt: TGTGCCAGCAGTTACGTAGAGGGAGTCTCACCCCTCCACTTT
CDR3aa: CASSYVEGVSPLHF

d_gene: TRBD1
abundance: few
v_gene: TRBV6-5
j_gene: TRBJ2-5
CDR3nt: TGTGCCAGCAGACACCCGGACAGGAGCCAAGAGACCCAGTACTTC
CDR3aa: CASRHPDRSQETQYF

d_gene: TRBD2
abundance: NA
v_gene: TRBV30
j_gene: TRBJ2-1
CDR3nt: TGTGCCTGGAGTGTATATAGGGCCCTATCTAGCGGGGGGGTCGATGAGCAGTTCTTC
CDR3aa: CAWSVYRALSSGGVDEQFF

d_gene: NA
abundance: NA
v_gene: TRBV15
j_gene: TRBJ2-7
CDR3nt: TGTGCCACCAGCAGAGACCCCGGGGGGACAACCTACGAGCAGTACTTC
CDR3aa: CATSRDPGGTTYEQYF

d_gene: NA
abundance: few
v_gene: TRBV9
j_gene: TRBJ1-1
CDR3nt: TGTGCCAGCAGCTCCCCCGGGGCGCCCGTGGGTGAAGCTTTCTTT
CDR3aa: CASSSPGAPVGEAFF

d_gene: NA
abundance: NA
v_gene: TRBV19
j_gene: TRBJ2-5
CDR3nt: TGTGCCAGTAGTATTACGACAGGTTTCCAAGAGACCCAGTACTTC
CDR3aa: CASSITTGFQETQYF

d_gene: TRBD1
abundance: NA
v_gene: TRBV7-9
j_gene: TRBJ1-6
CDR3nt: TGTGCCAGCAGCAAAGGGACAGCGATCGATTCACCCCTCCACTTT
CDR3aa: CASSKGTAIDSPLHF

d_gene: TRBD1
abundance: NA
v_gene: TRBV5-1
j_gene: TRBJ1-6
CDR3nt: TGCGCCAGCAGCTTGGGGGACAGGGGAGGCTCACCCCTCCACTTT
CDR3aa: CASSLGDRGGSPLHF

d_gene: NA
abundance: NA
v_gene: TRBV30
j_gene: TRBJ1-1
CDR3nt: TGTGCCTGGAGCCCCGGGTTTATGAACACTGAAGCTTTCTTT
CDR3aa: CAWSPGFMNTEAFF

d_gene: TRBD1
abundance: NA
v_gene: TRBV27
j_gene: TRBJ2-7
CDR3nt: TGTGCCAGCAGTTTGTCCATCGGGACAGTTTTCCACGAGCAGTACTTC
CDR3aa: CASSLSIGTVFHEQYF

d_gene: TRBD2
abundance: NA
v_gene: TRBV7-3
j_gene: TRBJ2-1
CDR3nt: TGTGCCAGCAGCTTAGGAGCGGGGGTATACAATGAGCAGTTCTTC
CDR3aa: CASSLGAGVYNEQFF

d_gene: TRBD1
abundance: NA
v_gene: TRBV5-6
j_gene: TRBJ2-7
CDR3nt: TGTGCCAGCAGCTTGTTGGGACAGGGGAGGGACGAGCAGTACTTC
CDR3aa: CASSLLGQGRDEQYF

d_gene: NA
abundance: NA
v_gene: TRBV7-9
j_gene: TRBJ2-1
CDR3nt: TGTGCCAGCAGCTTTCGCCATGAGCAGTTCTTC
CDR3aa: CASSFRHEQFF

d_gene: TRBD1
abundance: NA
v_gene: TRBV7-9
j_gene: TRBJ2-7
CDR3nt: TGTGCCAGCAAGGACAGGGATTTCTACGAGCAGTACTTC
CDR3aa: CASKDRDFYEQYF

d_gene: TRBD1
abundance: few
v_gene: TRBV27
j_gene: TRBJ2-5
CDR3nt: TGTGCCAGCAGTTCCCGGTCAGGGGGCTGGTACCAAGAGACCCAGTACTTC
CDR3aa: CASSSRSGGWYQETQYF

d_gene: NA
abundance: many
v_gene: TRBV27
j_gene: TRBJ2-2
CDR3nt: TGTGCCAGCACCGTCTCTACAGGCCTACCGAACACCGGGGAGCTGTTTTTT
CDR3aa: CASTVSTGLPNTGELFF

d_gene: NA
abundance: few
v_gene: TRBV29-1
j_gene: TRBJ2-3
CDR3nt: TGCAGCGTTCACACCTCCTTAGATACGCAGTATTTT
CDR3aa: CSVHTSLDTQYF

d_gene: TRBD2
abundance: NA
v_gene: TRBV19
j_gene: TRBJ2-1
CDR3nt: TGTGCCAGTAGTATAGTTAGCGGGGGGCTCAATGAGCAGTTCTTC
CDR3aa: CASSIVSGGLNEQFF

d_gene: TRBD1
abundance: few
v_gene: TRBV6-5
j_gene: TRBJ1-1
CDR3nt: TGTGCCAGCAGTTACATGGGGGACAGTAACACTGAAGCTTTCTTT
CDR3aa: CASSYMGDSNTEAFF

d_gene: NA
abundance: once
v_gene: TRBV2
j_gene: TRBJ1-1
CDR3nt: TGTGCCAGCAGTCCTTCTCAAGGGACGAACACTGAAGCTTTCTTT
CDR3aa: CASSPSQGTNTEAFF

d_gene: TRBD1
abundance: NA
v_gene: TRBV25-1
j_gene: TRBJ2-5
CDR3nt: TGTGCCAGCAGTAGACGACAGGGGCTGGAGACCCAGTACTTC
CDR3aa: CASSRRQGLETQYF

d_gene: NA
abundance: NA
v_gene: TRBV7-2
j_gene: TRBJ1-1
CDR3nt: TGTGCCAGCAGCTTAGAGTGGGAGGGAGAGAACACTGAAGCTTTCTTT
CDR3aa: CASSLEWEGENTEAFF

d_gene: NA
abundance: few
v_gene: TRBV6-1
j_gene: TRBJ1-1
CDR3nt: TGTGCCAGCAGCTTGACAGTGATGAACACTGAAGCTTTCTTT
CDR3aa: CASSLTVMNTEAFF

d_gene: NA
abundance: NA
v_gene: TRBV27
j_gene: TRBJ1-2
CDR3nt: TGTGCCAGCAGTTACACGGGGGGCCGATATGGCTACACCTTC
CDR3aa: CASSYTGGRYGYTF

d_gene: TRBD2
abundance: NA
v_gene: TRBV4-1
j_gene: TRBJ2-1
CDR3nt: TGCGCCAGCAGCCAATCAGCTAGCGGGGCCTCCTACAATGAGCAGTTCTTC
CDR3aa: CASSQSASGASYNEQFF

d_gene: NA
abundance: NA
v_gene: TRBV7-9
j_gene: TRBJ2-2
CDR3nt: TGTGCCAGCAGCAGGGAGACCGGGGAGCTGTTTTTT
CDR3aa: CASSRETGELFF

d_gene: TRBD1
abundance: NA
v_gene: TRBV19
j_gene: TRBJ2-7
CDR3nt: TGTGCCAGTAGTACGGGACAGGGGATCTACGAGCAGTACTTC
CDR3aa: CASSTGQGIYEQYF

d_gene: NA
abundance: NA
v_gene: TRBV25-1
j_gene: TRBJ1-2
CDR3nt: TGTGCCAGCAGTTTCGCAGAAGCTAACTATGGCTACACCTTC
CDR3aa: CASSFAEANYGYTF

d_gene: NA
abundance: NA
v_gene: TRBV5-6
j_gene: TRBJ2-7
CDR3nt: TGTGCCAGCAGCTTGGTAGGATCCGGGAACCACGAGCAGTACTTC
CDR3aa: CASSLVGSGNHEQYF

d_gene: NA
abundance: once
v_gene: TRBV30
j_gene: TRBJ1-6
CDR3nt: TGTGCCTCGGAACTCGGGACTCGATTCCAGGATTCACCCCTCCACTTT
CDR3aa: CASELGTRFQDSPLHF

d_gene: TRBD1
abundance: NA
v_gene: TRBV11-2
j_gene: TRBJ2-7
CDR3nt: TGTGCCAGCGGCTGGACAGGGGCCAACGAGCAGTACTTC
CDR3aa: CASGWTGANEQYF

d_gene: NA
abundance: NA
v_gene: TRBV19
j_gene: TRBJ2-2
CDR3nt: TGTGCCAGTAGTATAGACATAGCGGACACCGGGGAGCTGTTTTTT
CDR3aa: CASSIDIADTGELFF

d_gene: NA
abundance: NA
v_gene: TRBV2
j_gene: TRBJ2-3
CDR3nt: TGTGCCAGCAGTGATTTACTACGGCGGTGGGACACAGATACGCAGTATTTT
CDR3aa: CASSDLLRRWDTDTQYF

d_gene: NA
abundance: NA
v_gene: TRBV6-5
j_gene: TRBJ2-5
CDR3nt: TGTGCCAGCAGTTACTCGGGGGGCAGCCAAGAGACCCAGTACTTC
CDR3aa: CASSYSGGSQETQYF

d_gene: TRBD1
abundance: NA
v_gene: TRBV15
j_gene: TRBJ1-2
CDR3nt: TGTGCCACGTCGCCGGACAGGGGTCCTTATGGCTACACCTTC
CDR3aa: CATSPDRGPYGYTF

d_gene: TRBD2
abundance: NA
v_gene: TRBV4-3
j_gene: TRBJ2-3
CDR3nt: TGCGCCAGCAGCCAAGAGTACGGGGGGGAAACAGATACGCAGTATTTT
CDR3aa: CASSQEYGGETDTQYF

d_gene: NA
abundance: NA
v_gene: TRBV4-3
j_gene: TRBJ2-7
CDR3nt: TGCGCCAGCAGCCAAGGAGGCTCCTACGAGCAGTACTTC
CDR3aa: CASSQGGSYEQYF

d_gene: NA
abundance: few
v_gene: TRBV7-9
j_gene: TRBJ2-4
CDR3nt: TGTGCCAGCAGCTTAGATGTGACGGGATCGGCCAAAAACATTCAGTACTTC
CDR3aa: CASSLDVTGSAKNIQYF

d_gene: NA
abundance: NA
v_gene: TRBV9
j_gene: TRBJ1-2
CDR3nt: TGTGCCAGCAGCACCATTTATGGCTACACCTTC
CDR3aa: CASSTIYGYTF

d_gene: NA
abundance: few
v_gene: TRBV5-6
j_gene: TRBJ1-6
CDR3nt: TGTGCCAGCAGCCCCGGACAAGTTCCACCCCTCCACTTT
CDR3aa: CASSPGQVPPLHF

d_gene: NA
abundance: NA
v_gene: TRBV13
j_gene: TRBJ1-1
CDR3nt: TGTGCCAGCAGCGCTGGCGGAGAGATGAACACTGAAGCTTTCTTT
CDR3aa: CASSAGGEMNTEAFF

d_gene: NA
abundance: NA
v_gene: TRBV30
j_gene: TRBJ1-5
CDR3nt: TGTGCCTGGAGTGTCGGGACCGGTAGCAATCAGCCCCAGCATTTT
CDR3aa: CAWSVGTGSNQPQHF

d_gene: NA
abundance: few
v_gene: TRBV6-5
j_gene: TRBJ1-4
CDR3nt: TGTGCCAGCAGTTACTCAGGCCCTGGTGAAAAACTGTTTTTT
CDR3aa: CASSYSGPGEKLFF

d_gene: NA
abundance: NA
v_gene: TRBV25-1
j_gene: TRBJ1-2
CDR3nt: TGTGCCAGCAGCCCGGGACTGCTGAACTATGGCTACACCTTC
CDR3aa: CASSPGLLNYGYTF

d_gene: TRBD2
abundance: NA
v_gene: TRBV9
j_gene: TRBJ2-7
CDR3nt: TGTGCCAGCCGCCGGGGGGAGAATGGCGAGCAGTACTTC
CDR3aa: CASRRGENGEQYF

d_gene: TRBD1
abundance: NA
v_gene: TRBV7-9
j_gene: TRBJ1-2
CDR3nt: TGTGCCAGCACCGGGGACAGGGCGAACTATGGCTACACCTTC
CDR3aa: CASTGDRANYGYTF

d_gene: NA
abundance: NA
v_gene: TRBV5-1
j_gene: TRBJ1-1
CDR3nt: TGCGCCAGCAGCTTGGAGGGAATGGGGACTGAAGCTTTCTTT
CDR3aa: CASSLEGMGTEAFF

d_gene: TRBD1
abundance: NA
v_gene: TRBV4-2
j_gene: TRBJ1-2
CDR3nt: TGTGCCAGCAGCGGACAGGGGGCCCGTGGCTACACCTTC
CDR3aa: CASSGQGARGYTF

d_gene: TRBD2
abundance: NA
v_gene: TRBV7-3
j_gene: TRBJ2-5
CDR3nt: TGTGCCAGCAGCTTAAGCGGGGGGGCCTTGGAGACCCAGTACTTC
CDR3aa: CASSLSGGALETQYF

d_gene: TRBD2
abundance: NA
v_gene: TRBV6-6
j_gene: TRBJ2-2
CDR3nt: TGTGCAACAAGCGTAGCGGGGGGGCTTATTACCGGGGAGCTGTTTTTT
CDR3aa: CATSVAGGLITGELFF

d_gene: NA
abundance: NA
v_gene: TRBV9
j_gene: TRBJ1-6
CDR3nt: TGTGCCAGCAGCGTAGCGTCGTCCGGGCCCCTCCACTTT
CDR3aa: CASSVASSGPLHF

d_gene: NA
abundance: few
v_gene: TRBV5-1
j_gene: TRBJ1-1
CDR3nt: TGCGCCAGCAGCTTGGCCGTCGGCACTGAAGCTTTCTTT
CDR3aa: CASSLAVGTEAFF

d_gene: NA
abundance: NA
v_gene: TRBV7-6
j_gene: TRBJ2-2
CDR3nt: TGTGCCAGCAGCTTCAGGCAGGGCTCGGTCACCGGGGAGCTGTTTTTT
CDR3aa: CASSFRQGSVTGELFF

d_gene: NA
abundance: NA
v_gene: TRBV6-5
j_gene: TRBJ2-7
CDR3nt: TGTGCCAGCAGCCCGAGGGAGAGCTCCTACGAGCAGTACTTC
CDR3aa: CASSPRESSYEQYF

d_gene: NA
abundance: NA
v_gene: TRBV7-6
j_gene: TRBJ2-5
CDR3nt: TGTGCCAGCGGGGCATACGGAGAGACCCAGTACTTC
CDR3aa: CASGAYGETQYF

d_gene: TRBD2
abundance: NA
v_gene: TRBV5-6
j_gene: TRBJ2-3
CDR3nt: TGTGCCAGCAGCTTGGAGGCTAGCGGGGGGGCCTACCCAGATACGCAGTATTTT
CDR3aa: CASSLEASGGAYPDTQYF